The 8 T cell receptor beta chains reported below all come from one sample, sequenced in a study of identical twins. One entry per CDR3 protein, called by TCRdb with MiXCR from the 5' RACE reads. The table records approximately 210,000 distinct CDR3 sequences, over 5% of them present only once. The sample was also reused in another study, on T cells expressing NK-cell markers.

Sequenced input: CD8+ T cells sorted from blood. The receptors come from a woman aged 18 to 35 in good health.

This clonotype was observed many times. The chain carries TRBV7-3 and TRBJ2-2; D is undetermined. Trimming stripped 5 bases from V and 8 bases from J, with 9 bases between. Germline V CDR1 and CDR2: SGHTA, FQGTGA. The CDR3 has 12 residues. CDR3 nucleotide sequence: TGTGCCAGCAGCCAACGAGTGGGGGAGCTGTTTTTT. It is translated as CASSQRVGELFF.

The chain is built from TRBV27 and TRBJ2-1; D uncertain. Germline V gives CDR1 MNHEY, CDR2 SMNVEV (reference sequence). V shed 3 bases and J shed 4 bases, with 7 bases lying between them. CDR3 length equals 13 residues. The CDR3 is CASSFIGYNEQFF. For the CDR3, the DNA is TGTGCCAGCAGTTTTATTGGGTACAATGAGCAGTTCTTC.

CDR3: CSANNQQGANTEAFF. The CDR3, as DNA: TGCAGTGCCAATAATCAACAGGGCGCAAACACTGAAGCTTTCTTT. The chain employs TRBV20-1 and TRBJ1-1, with D possibly being TRBD1 (6 bases). The CDR3 covers 15 residues. The germline V gene has CDR1 DFQATT and CDR2 SNEGSKA (reference sequence). V was pared by 6 bases and J by 2 bases, with 19 bases between.

This clonotype has a handful of counts. Its ends do not fully match the called genes, so a read error is possible. The chain carries TRBV7-3 and TRBJ2-3; D is unresolved. This CDR3 is built from 15 residues. The germline CDR1 and CDR2 sequences are SGHTA and FQGTGA. The chain's CDR3 is CASSSEAGSKDTQYF. The CDR3 DNA reads as TGTGCCAGCAGCTCGGAAGCTGGTAGCAAAGATACGCAGTATTTT.

Only a few counts were recorded for this clonotype. This chain uses TRBV6-5 with TRBJ2-7; D is unclear. This CDR3 contains 12 residues. From germline, CDR1 is MNHEY and CDR2 SVGAGI. V was pared by 2 bases and J by 5 bases, with 7 bases between. CDR3 coding DNA: TGTGCCAGCAGTTACCCCCCTGACGAGCAGTACTTC. It encodes CASSYPPDEQYF.

At least ten counts were recorded for this clonotype. The chain recombines TRBV11-2 with TRBJ2-1; 8 nucleotides agree with TRBD2. The V gene's germline CDR1 is SGHAT and CDR2 FQNNGV. The CDR3 length is 16 residues. V was pared by 4 bases and J by 7 bases, with 12 bases of the junction left unmatched. CDR3 nucleotide sequence: TGTGCCAGCAGCTGGTTTAGCGGGGTCTCGGGAAATGAGCAGTTCTTC. As protein: CASSWFSGVSGNEQFF.

J is TRBJ2-7 and V is TRBV7-2, with TRBD2 identical over 7 bases. The trim removed 2 bases at V and 5 bases at J, leaving 6 bases unmatched. Germline CDR1 and CDR2: SGHTA and FQGNSA. The CDR3 extends over 14 amino acids. The CDR3 loop is CASSLLGRGNEQYF. The DNA of the CDR3 is TGTGCCAGCAGCTTATTAGGGAGGGGTAACGAGCAGTACTTC.

V gene TRBV12-3 or TRBV12-4 combines with J gene TRBJ1-1; no reliable D call. The CDR3 has 15 amino acids. The V and J ends lost 6 bases and 6 bases respectively, with 20 bases between them. The CDR3 sequence is CASSPFRQAEAEAFF. As DNA, the CDR3 is TGTGCCAGCAGCCCATTCCGCCAGGCAGAGGCTGAAGCTTTCTTT.